The subject of this entry is one T cell receptor beta chain. CDR1 and CDR2 (germline): SGHKS, YYEKEE (reference sequence). Trimming removed 4 bases at V and 4 bases at J, with 12 bases between. The CDR3 contains 14 residues. This entry comes from a study of blood T cell repertoires in COVID-19. How the authors handled the data: By means of reference gene primer amplification, nucleated cell counts were estimated. The assay was immunoSEQ multiplex PCR, and TCRdb's table has in-frame clones only and misses some. That table gives V, J and clone size, and the DNA gave D and trimming. The sample carries some 150,000 clones, more than 80% recorded once.

Material: peripheral blood. The chain has TRBV5-5 and TRBJ2-1; no clear D gene. This clonotype was sampled from a human donor with acute or convalescent COVID-19. The donor label of this sample is uncertain. CDR3 residues: CASSPPTGYNEQFF. CDR3 nucleotide sequence: TGTGCCAGCAGCCCGCCGACGGGTTACAATGAGCAGTTCTTC.